This T cell receptor beta chain is from a study of blood T cell repertoires in COVID-19. This CDR3 is built from 15 residues. Germline CDR1 SGHTA, CDR2 FQGNSA. V was pared by 4 bases and J by 7 bases, with 12 bases of the junction left unmatched. Seattle's cohort entered during active infection and was followed longitudinally. As processed by the authors: It was from reference gene primer amplification that nucleated cell counts were estimated. Libraries were prepared by immunoSEQ multiplex PCR; TCRdb keeps only in-frame clonotypes and omits some of them. D and trimming come from the DNA, and the V and J calls and clone size come from that table. The data show roughly 200,000 clones, with 70% to 80% seen just once and nearly 6% held by the top ten.

The sequenced sample consisted of peripheral blood. V is TRBV7-2 and J is TRBJ2-5; TRBD2 agrees at 7 bases. The TCR comes from a woman in her 40s with COVID-19, enrolled during active disease. The CDR3 DNA reads TGTGCCAGCAGCTCGGACTTTTGGCAGCGGGGGACCCAGTACTTC. Translating it yields CASSSDFWQRGTQYF.